The clone carrying this T cell receptor (beta chain) was recorded many times. Its antigen remains unknown. Busulfan-fludarabine conditioning, marrow transplant, and cyclophosphamide on days +3 and +4 were administered. This sample stems from a study of T cells after posttransplantation cyclophosphamide. Overall study results and limits: Tissue-infiltrating T cells from skin or gut overlapped little with blood T cells. Later post-transplant blood repertoires were often dominated by donor CD8+ memory clones. Recipient CMV seropositivity and CMV reactivation strongly tracked TRB clonality.

Repertoires were generated with immunoSEQ multiplex PCR, while TCRdb's copy carries only in-frame clones and drops some. This sample has over 15,000 clones, each found more than once. V was pared by 1 base and J by 2 bases, with 9 bases of the junction left unmatched. Per germline, CDR1 SGHDT and CDR2 YYEEEE. The CDR3 contains 17 residues. The rearrangement joins TRBV5-6 to TRBJ2-3; 8 positions match TRBD2. The clonotype originates from a female patient aged 30 to 45 who received an allogeneic stem cell transplant from a related donor, was CMV-positive, and had no GVHD. Some T cells may be the graft donor's. The sample in question was PBMCs, obtained after allogeneic stem cell transplant with posttransplant cyclophosphamide. The CDR3: CASSLRSSGGTTDTQYF. For the CDR3, the DNA is TGTGCCAGCAGCTTGCGATCCAGCGGGGGTACCACAGATACGCAGTATTTT.